This record concerns one TCR beta chain sequence. The sample belongs to a study of blood T cell repertoires in COVID-19. Study background: Nucleic acid was either cDNA or gDNA, and it came from T cells, B-cell-depleted T cells, or PBMCs.

Living in under 30 US areas, the participants were between roughly 18 and 90 years of age. Recovered participants had two consecutive negative NP/OP PCR tests, healthcare professional clearance, or symptom resolution. Some clones are missing from TCRdb's copy, which holds only in-frame ones; the method was immunoSEQ multiplex PCR. The sample lists about 250,000 clones; around 91% were seen once. The receptor's source is a woman between 18 and 29 years old who had recovered from COVID-19. The specimen was PBMCs or T cells enriched from blood (not recorded which).

The CDR3 DNA reads TGCGCCAGCAGCTTGCAGGGTCAGGATAATTCACCCCTCCACTTT. It specifies CASSLQGQDNSPLHF. This chain uses TRBV5-1 with TRBJ1-6; TRBD1 might be the D (5 bases). V was trimmed by 1 base and J by 5 bases, leaving 10 bases between them. CDR3 length: 15 amino acids. Per the germline V gene, CDR1 is SGHRS and CDR2 is YFSETQ. Together with reference TRBV5-1 and TRBJ1-6, the CDR3 gives the full variable domain: KAGVTQTPRYLIKTRGQQVTLSCSPISGHRSVSWYQQTPGQGLQFLFEYFSETQRNKGNFPGRFSGRQFSNSRSEMNVSTLELGDSALYLCASSLQGQDNSPLHFGNGTRLTVT.